The present T cell receptor beta chain was sequenced within a study of vaccination and CD4 T cells after COVID-19 (dated 2022 in TCRdb). Regarding the research as a whole: In the convalescent cohort there were six males and four females, among whom were two Hispanic individuals, seven Caucasians, two Asians and one multiracial person. Participants received two doses of either the Pfizer-BioNTech BNT162b2 vaccine (n=8) or the Moderna mRNA-1273 vaccine (n=2). Post-COVID blood samples were collected from convalescent patients a median of approximately 100 days after diagnosis, with a range of roughly 35 to 161 days. The time from the second vaccine dose to post-vaccine blood sampling had a median of roughly 77 days and ranged from roughly 12 to 241 days. The cultures were stimulated with overlapping spike peptide pools from SARS-CoV-2 and from the common cold coronaviruses HCoV-NL63, HCoV-OC43 and HCoV-229E. Control cultures used a CEFX viral epitope pool as positive control, an HIV-1 Nef peptide pool as negative control, or no peptide. In nine to eleven COVID-19 convalescent patients and a few infection-naive healthy vaccine recipients, researchers compared the spike-specific CD4+ TCR repertoire from before mRNA vaccination with the repertoire from after. In an earlier paper using these donors, memory CD4+ T cell crossreactivity between SARS-CoV-2 and common cold coronavirus spike proteins was assessed at the TCR clonotype level. The full study reports these points: Among the post-vaccine SARS-CoV-2-reactive clones in convalescent patients, a median about 87% showed up only after vaccination, which suggests vaccine-specific priming. In convalescent patients, nearly all vaccine-specific clones (304 of 307) were found to be mono-reactive for SARS-CoV-2 spike rather than cross-reactive with common cold coronaviruses. The number of convalescent patients in the study was relatively small, and the study did not examine early timepoints following natural infection. The median number of SARS-CoV-2-reactive clonotypes rose from about 23 after infection to a few dozen after vaccination, but the change was not significant.

Receptor amplification or capture employed PCR. DNA from cultured CD4+ T cells was subjected to TCR sequencing with the Oncomine TCR Beta short-read assay at the Johns Hopkins FTIC core. Genomic DNA was extracted from the cultured CD4+ T cells with the QIAamp micro DNA kit. Oncomine TCR Beta libraries from cultured CD4+ T cells were pooled with unique dual indexes and sequenced on an Illumina iSeq 100. As for how the authors treated the data: Non-productive sequences were removed, and CDR3s not starting with C, not ending with F or W, or shorter than 7 amino acids were discarded. Antigen-specific clonotypes were identified with the MANAFEST web application by comparing peptide-stimulated wells with reference and other culture wells. For a clone to be called positive, the clone needed an FDR below 0.05, an odds ratio above 5, and a productive frequency above 0.1% in at least two of three replicate wells. Clonotypes that were significantly expanded in both SARS-CoV-2 spike wells and at least one common cold coronavirus spike condition were defined as cross-reactive. Using R version 3.6.1, CDR3 homology was evaluated through Levenshtein distances (stringdist) along with unrooted phylogenetic trees (ape). The public sequencing data were trimmed at Q25 with fastp and processed into clonotypes with MiXCR by TCRdb, which kept only in-frame beta chains. CDR3 protein duplicates are merged, each entry listing the most common genes and DNA. V and J calls and clone size were set by TCRdb, not the authors. The sample table lists roughly 4,500 distinct CDR3 sequences, under 75% of them with a count of one. The top ten hold more than 30% of the sample.

CDR1 SGHNT and CDR2 YYREEE were looked up in the germline V gene (reference sequence). The CDR3 contains 15 residues, cysteine and phenylalanine counted. Only the CDR3 DNA is retained, 45 bases long and in frame from the first base. Trimming takes 0 bases from V and 7 bases from J, and the germline ends sit 16 bases apart. This clonotype was observed a handful of times. No antigen is known for it. Base qualities are missing; no much larger clone stands one base away. According to the study, the label for this sample's treatment or condition signals: roughly 10-day PBMC culture with coronavirus spike peptide pools or control peptides (ViraFEST assay). CD4+ T cells from unexposed donors were collected before the COVID-19 pandemic (2011-2018). The ViraFEST assay was used in the study, in which antigen-specific T cells were expanded with peptide pools and expanded clonotypes were subsequently identified by TCR sequencing. Each well held about 2.2 million PBMCs cultured in IMDM containing roughly 5% human AB serum and approximately 9.6 IU/ml IL-2, with around 9.2 ug/ml peptide pools added. On days 3 and 7, half of the culture medium was replaced with fresh IL-2-containing medium. After 10 days of culture, CD4+ T cells were isolated by negative selection with the EasySep CD4+ T cell isolation kit. As cell number allowed, CD4+ T cells from unexposed donors were tested for reactivity to SARS-CoV-2 S and N and to four common cold coronavirus spike pools. Ficoll-Paque Plus gradient centrifugation was used to isolate PBMCs from whole blood, and the isolated PBMCs were then either used fresh or cryopreserved at -140C. Each culture condition was generally run in triplicate wells. Leukapheresis product for the unexposed donors was purchased commercially.

The chain is encoded by TRBV5-4 joined to TRBJ1-2; D gene: possibly TRBD1, on 6 matching bases. The sequencing sample was made of CD4+ T cells from blood, cultured in vitro. This clonotype was sampled from a human donor in good health. The DNA sequence is given as TGTGCCAGCAGCTTGGGTGGGGGGCTCCTGGTTGGCTACACCTTC. This translates into CASSLGGGLLVGYTF.